This T cell receptor beta chain is from a study of post-analysis software for immune sequencing data. Unique molecular identifiers were built into the TCR beta cDNA libraries. Each batch of about 0.95 to 11 million T cells produced hundreds of thousands of cDNA molecules. TCRdb reanalysed the PCR reads using MiXCR and keeps one entry per CDR3 protein. Of approximately 770,000 distinct CDR3 sequences in the sample, around 45% were seen once. From germline, CDR1 is SGHDT and CDR2 YYEEEE. The CDR3 sequence is 14 residues long. V was cut by 7 bases and J by 3 bases, with 17 bases left in between. Study observations and caveats: Controls' normalized Chao1 diversity significantly exceeded that of multiple sclerosis patients. There were five TRBV segments more frequent in patients than controls, and TRBV5-6, TRBV5-1 and TRBV20-1 were among them. By F measure, strong co-clustering occurred among samples prepared in the same batch.

As for this clonotype: Its cognate antigen is unknown.

The receptor was isolated from a girl aged 10 to 17 with multiple sclerosis. The sample comprised blood. V is TRBV5-6 and J is TRBJ2-7; D is possibly TRBD1 (6 bases). The chain's CDR3 is CASSTLGADYEQYF. The DNA of the CDR3 is TGTGCCAGCTCCACTCTGGGGGCTGACTACGAGCAGTACTTC.